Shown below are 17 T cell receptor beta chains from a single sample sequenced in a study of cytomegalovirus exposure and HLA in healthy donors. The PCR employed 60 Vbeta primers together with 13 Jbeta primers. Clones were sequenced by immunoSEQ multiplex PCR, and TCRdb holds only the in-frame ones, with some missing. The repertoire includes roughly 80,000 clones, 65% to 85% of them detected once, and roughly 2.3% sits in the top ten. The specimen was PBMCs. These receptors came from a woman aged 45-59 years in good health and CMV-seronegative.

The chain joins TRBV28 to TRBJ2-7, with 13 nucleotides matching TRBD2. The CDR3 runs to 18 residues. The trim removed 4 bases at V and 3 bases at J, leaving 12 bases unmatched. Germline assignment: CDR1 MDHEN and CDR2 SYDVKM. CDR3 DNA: TGTGCCAGCAGTTCATGGACTAGCGGGAGATCCCGGTACTACGAGCAGTACTTC. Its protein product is CASSSWTSGRSRYYEQYF.

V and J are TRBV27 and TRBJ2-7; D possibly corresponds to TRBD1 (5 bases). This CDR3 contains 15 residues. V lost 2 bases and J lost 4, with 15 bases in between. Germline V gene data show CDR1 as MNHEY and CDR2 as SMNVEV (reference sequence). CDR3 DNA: TGTGCCAGCAGTTTAGGTTCCGGTCCAGGGTACGAGCAGTACGTC. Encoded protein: CASSLGSGPGYEQYV.

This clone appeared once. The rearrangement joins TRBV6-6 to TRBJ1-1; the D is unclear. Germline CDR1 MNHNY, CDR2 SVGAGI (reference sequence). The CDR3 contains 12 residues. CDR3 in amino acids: CGIGPGRTEAFF. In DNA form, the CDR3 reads TGTGGGATTGGGCCGGGGAGGACTGAAGCTTTCTTT.

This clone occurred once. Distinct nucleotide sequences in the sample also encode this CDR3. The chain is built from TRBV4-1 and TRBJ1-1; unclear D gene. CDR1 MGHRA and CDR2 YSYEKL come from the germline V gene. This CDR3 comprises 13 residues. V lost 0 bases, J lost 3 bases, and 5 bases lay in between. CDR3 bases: TGCGCCAGCAGCCAAGACCGGGACACTGAAGCTTTCTTT. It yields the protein CASSQDRDTEAFF.

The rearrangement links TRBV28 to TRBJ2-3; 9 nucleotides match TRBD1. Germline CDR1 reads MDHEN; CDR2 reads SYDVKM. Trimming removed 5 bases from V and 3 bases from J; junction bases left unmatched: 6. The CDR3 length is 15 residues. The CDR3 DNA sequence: TGTGCCAGCAGTCTGACAGGGGGGAAGACAGATACGCAGTATTTT. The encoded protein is CASSLTGGKTDTQYF.

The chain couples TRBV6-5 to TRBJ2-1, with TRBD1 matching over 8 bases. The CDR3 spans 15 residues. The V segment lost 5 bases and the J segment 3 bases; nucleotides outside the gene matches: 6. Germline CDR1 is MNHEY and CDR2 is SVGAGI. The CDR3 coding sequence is TGTGCCAGCAGTGCTGACAGGGGTAACTACAATGAGCAGTTCTTC. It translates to CASSADRGNYNEQFF.

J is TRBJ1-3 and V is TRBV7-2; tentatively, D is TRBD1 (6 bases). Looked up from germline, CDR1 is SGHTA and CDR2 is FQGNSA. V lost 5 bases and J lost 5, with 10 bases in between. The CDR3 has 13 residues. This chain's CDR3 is CASSLGQRNTIYF. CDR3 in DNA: TGTGCCAGCAGCCTCGGACAGCGAAACACCATATATTTT.

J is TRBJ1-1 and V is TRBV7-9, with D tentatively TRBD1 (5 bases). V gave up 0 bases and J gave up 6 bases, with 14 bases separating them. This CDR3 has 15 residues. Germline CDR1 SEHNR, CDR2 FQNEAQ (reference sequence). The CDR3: CASSLAQGIMAEAFF. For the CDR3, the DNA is TGTGCCAGCAGCTTAGCTCAGGGTATTATGGCTGAAGCTTTCTTT.

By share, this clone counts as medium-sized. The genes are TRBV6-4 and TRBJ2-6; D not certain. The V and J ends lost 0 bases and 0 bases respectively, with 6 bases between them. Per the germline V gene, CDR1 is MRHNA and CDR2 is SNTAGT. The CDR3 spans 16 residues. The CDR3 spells CASSDSSGSGANVLTF. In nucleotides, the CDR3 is TGTGCCAGCAGTGACTCCTCGGGCTCTGGGGCCAACGTCCTGACTTTC.

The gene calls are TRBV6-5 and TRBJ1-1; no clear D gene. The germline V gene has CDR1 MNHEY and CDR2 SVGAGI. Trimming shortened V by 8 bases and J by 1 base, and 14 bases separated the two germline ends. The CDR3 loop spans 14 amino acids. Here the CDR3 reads CASYSRPRNTEAFF. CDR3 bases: TGTGCCAGCTATTCGAGGCCGAGGAACACTGAAGCTTTCTTT.

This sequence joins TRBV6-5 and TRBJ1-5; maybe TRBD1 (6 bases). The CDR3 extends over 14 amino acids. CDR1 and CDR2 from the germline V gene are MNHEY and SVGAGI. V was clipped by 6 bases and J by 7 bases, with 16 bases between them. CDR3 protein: CASSPLDSHQPQHF. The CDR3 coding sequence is TGTGCCAGCAGCCCACTGGACAGTCACCAGCCCCAGCATTTT.

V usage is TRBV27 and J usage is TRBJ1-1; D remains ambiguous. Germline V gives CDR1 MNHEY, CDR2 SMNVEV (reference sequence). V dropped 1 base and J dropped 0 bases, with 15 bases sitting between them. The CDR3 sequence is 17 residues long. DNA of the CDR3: TGTGCCAGCAGTTTATTTGCTCGACTGACTATGAACACTGAAGCTTTCTTT. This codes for CASSLFARLTMNTEAFF.

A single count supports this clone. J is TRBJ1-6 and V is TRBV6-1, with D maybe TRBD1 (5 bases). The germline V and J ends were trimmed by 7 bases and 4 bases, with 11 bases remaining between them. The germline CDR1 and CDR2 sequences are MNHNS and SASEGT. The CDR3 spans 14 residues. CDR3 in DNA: TGTGCCAGCACCCCCCGGGGGTATAATTCACCCCTCCACTTT. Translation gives CASTPRGYNSPLHF.

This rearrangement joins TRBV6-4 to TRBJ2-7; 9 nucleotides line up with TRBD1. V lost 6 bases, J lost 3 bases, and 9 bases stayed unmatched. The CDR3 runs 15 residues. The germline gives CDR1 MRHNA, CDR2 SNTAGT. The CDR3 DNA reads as TGTGCCAGCAGGTCCGGGACAGGGACCCACTACGAGCAGTACGTC. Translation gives CASRSGTGTHYEQYV.

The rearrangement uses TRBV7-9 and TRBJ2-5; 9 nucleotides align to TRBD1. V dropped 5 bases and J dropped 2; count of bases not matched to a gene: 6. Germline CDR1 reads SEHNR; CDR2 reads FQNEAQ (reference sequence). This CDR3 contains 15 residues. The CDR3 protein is CASSPLDRGQETQYF. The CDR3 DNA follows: TGTGCCAGCAGCCCCCTGGACAGGGGTCAAGAGACCCAGTACTTC.

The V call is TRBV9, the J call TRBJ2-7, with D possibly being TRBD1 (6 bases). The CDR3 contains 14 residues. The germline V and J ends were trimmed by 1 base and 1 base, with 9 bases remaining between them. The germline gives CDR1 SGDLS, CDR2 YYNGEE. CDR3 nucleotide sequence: TGTGCCAGCAGCGTATCAGGGGCTTCCTACGAGCAGTACTTC. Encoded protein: CASSVSGASYEQYF.

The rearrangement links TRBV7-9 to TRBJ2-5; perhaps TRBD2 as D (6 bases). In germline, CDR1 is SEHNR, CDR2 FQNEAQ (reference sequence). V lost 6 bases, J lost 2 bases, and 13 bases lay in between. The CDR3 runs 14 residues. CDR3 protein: CASSLTRVQETQYF. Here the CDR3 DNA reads TGTGCCAGCAGTCTGACTAGGGTTCAAGAGACCCAGTACTTC.